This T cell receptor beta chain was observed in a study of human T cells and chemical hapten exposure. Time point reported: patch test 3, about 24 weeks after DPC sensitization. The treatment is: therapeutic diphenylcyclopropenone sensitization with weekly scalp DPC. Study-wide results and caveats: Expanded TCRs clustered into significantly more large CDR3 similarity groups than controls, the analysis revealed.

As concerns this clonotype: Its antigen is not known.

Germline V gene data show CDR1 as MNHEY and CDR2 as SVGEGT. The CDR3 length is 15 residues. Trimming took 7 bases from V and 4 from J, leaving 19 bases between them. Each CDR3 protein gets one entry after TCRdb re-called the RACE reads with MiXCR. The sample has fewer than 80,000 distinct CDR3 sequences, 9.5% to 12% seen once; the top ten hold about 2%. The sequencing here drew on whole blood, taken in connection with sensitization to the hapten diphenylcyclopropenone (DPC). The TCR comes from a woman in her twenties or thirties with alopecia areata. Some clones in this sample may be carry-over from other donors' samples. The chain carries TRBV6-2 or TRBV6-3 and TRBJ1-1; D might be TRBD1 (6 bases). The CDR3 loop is CASTNPDTGSTEAFF. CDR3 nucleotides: TGTGCCAGCACCAATCCAGACACAGGGTCCACTGAAGCTTTCTTT.